The clone carrying this T cell receptor beta chain has only a few counts. The data are from a study of early T cells in non-severe SARS-CoV-2 infection. Each CDR3 protein is one row after TCRdb ran MiXCR on the 5' RACE reads. Of about 64,000 distinct CDR3 sequences listed, about 12% are singletons. The length of the CDR3 is 19 residues. The germline CDR1 and CDR2 sequences are MNHEY and SMNVEV (reference sequence). V lost 3 bases to trimming and J lost 0 bases, with 22 bases between them. J is TRBJ2-3 and V is TRBV27; weak D call: TRBD2 (5 bases). Sequences were derived from whole blood, sampled at baseline. The TCR sequence derives from an adult who was a healthcare worker with PCR-confirmed SARS-CoV-2 infection or an uninfected control (not recorded which). The CDR3 sequence: CASSFRSRKRGYSTDTQYF. The CDR3 DNA sequence: TGTGCCAGCAGTTTTCGCAGCCGGAAACGGGGATATAGCACAGATACGCAGTATTTT.